This T cell receptor (beta chain) was observed in a study of graft-versus-host responses after intestinal transplantation. Study information: Transplantation in recipients was multivisceral, liver-intestinal, or isolated intestinal. After anti-thymocyte globulin induction, recipients took tacrolimus and steroids for about 3 years.

Germline V gene lookup returns CDR1 SGHTA and CDR2 FQGNSA. The CDR3 loop spans 16 amino acids. Trimming removed 3 bases at V and 1 base at J, with 16 bases between. Note on this clone: Its cognate antigen is unknown. The sample carries other DNA sequences with the same CDR3.

Here immunoSEQ multiplex PCR was the method, and the copy in TCRdb shows in-frame clones only, minus some. This sample carries some 140,000 clones, around 90% of them seen once, and the ten largest clones take around 0.2%. The source is a human donor who received an intestinal transplant. The material was unstimulated CD4+ T cells sorted from spleen or lymph node cells, obtained before intestinal transplant. The chain joins TRBV7-2 to TRBJ2-7, with a weak D call TRBD1 (5 bases). The CDR3 protein is CASSLGPPPGSYEQYF. CDR3 bases: TGTGCCAGCAGCTTGGGGCCACCCCCAGGTTCCTACGAGCAGTACTTC.